This T cell receptor (beta chain) originates from a study of T-cell reconstitution after alpha-beta-depleted transplantation in children. Unique molecular identifiers were incorporated during preparation of the TCRbeta library. TCRdb redid the calling of the PCR reads with MiXCR, one entry per CDR3 protein. The data show 4,000 to 5,000 distinct CDR3 sequences, approximately 20% seen once. Notes on the study in general: The study reportedly traced alpha-beta T cells about two months after transplant to several hundred expanded graft clones. Some patients owed their high day-60 TCRbeta diversity to surviving recipient T cells and thymic progenitors. One year post-transplant, T-cell counts and diversity were largely derived from T cells produced anew.

This clonotype was seen at least ten times. Its antigen is unidentified. The receptor's source is a male patient under 10 years old who had a stem cell transplant for acute lymphoblastic leukemia, so the T cells may come from the graft donor. The material was PBMCs, mostly from graft donor cells, obtained 180 days after TCRalphabeta/CD19-depleted stem cell transplant.

CDR3 nucleotides: TGTGCCAGCCAGGAAGGGACAGGGTCGCAGACTGAAGCTTTCTTT. Amino acid sequence: CASQEGTGSQTEAFF. This chain uses TRBV28 with TRBJ1-1; TRBD1 matches 9 bases. In germline, CDR1 is MDHEN, CDR2 SYDVKM. The CDR3 is made up of 15 amino acids. J gave up 5 bases and V 8 bases, and 12 bases lay outside the gene matches. The variable domain in full, completed from reference TRBV28 and TRBJ1-1, reads DVKVTQSSRYLVKRTGEKVFLECVQDMDHENMFWYRQDPGLGLRLIYFSYDVKMKEKGDIPEGYSVSREKKERFSLILESASTNQTSMYLCASQEGTGSQTEAFFGQGTRLTVV.